This T cell receptor beta chain was observed in a study of cytomegalovirus exposure and HLA in healthy donors. Findings and caveats of the study: CMV serostatus was the only recorded immune exposure for donors. Earlier analysis yielded a pattern in which most TCR beta V segments were productive about 90% or about 30% of the time. Confirmation was obtained in vitro that three CMV-associated chains are specific for CMV antigens.

The PCR had 60 Vbeta and 13 Jbeta primers. Assay: immunoSEQ multiplex PCR; the TCRdb copy retains only in-frame clones and omits some. Among over 150,000 clones listed, about 80% were seen once. Details on this clone: What it binds is unknown.

The germline gives CDR1 SQVTM, CDR2 ANQGSEA. Trimming stripped 6 bases from V and 6 bases from J, with 24 bases between. The CDR3 consists of 16 residues. This clonotype was sampled from a man aged 18-30 years in good health and CMV-seronegative. The sequenced material came from PBMCs. The rearrangement joins TRBV29-1 to TRBJ2-1; D unresolved. The CDR3 region is CSVARLVALTGNEQFF. In nucleotides, the CDR3 is TGCAGCGTCGCCCGACTTGTAGCCCTTACGGGCAATGAGCAGTTCTTC.